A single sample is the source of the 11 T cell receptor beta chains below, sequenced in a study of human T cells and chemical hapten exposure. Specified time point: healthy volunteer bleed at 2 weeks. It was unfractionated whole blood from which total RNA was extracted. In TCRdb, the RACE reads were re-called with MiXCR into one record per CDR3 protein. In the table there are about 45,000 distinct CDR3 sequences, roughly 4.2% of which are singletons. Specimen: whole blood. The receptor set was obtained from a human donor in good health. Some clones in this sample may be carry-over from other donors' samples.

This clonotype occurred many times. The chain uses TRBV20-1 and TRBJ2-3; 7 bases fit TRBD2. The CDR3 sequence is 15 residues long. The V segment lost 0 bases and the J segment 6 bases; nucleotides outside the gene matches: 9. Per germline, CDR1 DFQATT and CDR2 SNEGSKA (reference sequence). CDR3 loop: CSARDGGAGWDTQYF. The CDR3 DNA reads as TGCAGTGCTAGAGATGGAGGAGCGGGATGGGATACGCAGTATTTT.

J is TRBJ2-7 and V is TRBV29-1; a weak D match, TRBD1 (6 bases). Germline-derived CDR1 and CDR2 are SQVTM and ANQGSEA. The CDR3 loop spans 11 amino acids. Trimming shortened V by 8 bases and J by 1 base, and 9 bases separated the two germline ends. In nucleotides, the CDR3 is TGCAGCATAGGGACATCCTACGAGCAGTACTTC. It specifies CSIGTSYEQYF.

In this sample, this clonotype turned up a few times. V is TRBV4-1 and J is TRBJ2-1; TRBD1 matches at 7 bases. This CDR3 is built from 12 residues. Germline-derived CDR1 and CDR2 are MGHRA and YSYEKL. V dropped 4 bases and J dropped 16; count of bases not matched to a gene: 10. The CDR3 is CASSPPAGGPFF. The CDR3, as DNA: TGCGCCAGCAGCCCCCCCGCAGGGGGTCCTTTCTTC.

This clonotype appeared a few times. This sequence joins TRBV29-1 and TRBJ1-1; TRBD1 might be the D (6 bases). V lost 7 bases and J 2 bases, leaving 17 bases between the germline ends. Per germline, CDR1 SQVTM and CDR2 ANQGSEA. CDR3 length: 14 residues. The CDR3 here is CSGTQGGSNTEAFF. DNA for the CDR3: TGCAGCGGAACCCAAGGGGGGAGCAACACTGAAGCTTTCTTT.

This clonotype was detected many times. The CDR3 DNA reads TGTGCCAGCAGCGACGGACTAGCCCCCAACAATGAGCAGTTCTTC. This codes for CASSDGLAPNNEQFF. This chain links TRBV7-6 with TRBJ2-1; 8 nucleotides line up with TRBD2. The CDR3 loop spans 15 amino acids. From germline, CDR1 is SGHVS and CDR2 FNYEAQ. The V segment lost 5 bases and the J segment 5 bases; nucleotides outside the gene matches: 8.

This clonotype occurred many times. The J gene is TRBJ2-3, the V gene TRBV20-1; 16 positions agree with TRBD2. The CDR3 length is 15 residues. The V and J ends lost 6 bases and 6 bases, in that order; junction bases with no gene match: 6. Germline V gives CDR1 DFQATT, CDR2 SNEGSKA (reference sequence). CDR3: CSATGLAGGLDTQYF. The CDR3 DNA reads TGCAGTGCAACGGGACTAGCGGGAGGGTTGGATACGCAGTATTTT.

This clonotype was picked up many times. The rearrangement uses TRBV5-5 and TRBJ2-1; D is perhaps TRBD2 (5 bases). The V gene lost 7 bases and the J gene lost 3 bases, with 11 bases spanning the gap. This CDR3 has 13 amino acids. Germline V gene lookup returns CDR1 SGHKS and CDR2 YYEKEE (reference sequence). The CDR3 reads CASAWELYNEQFF. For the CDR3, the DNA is TGTGCCAGCGCGTGGGAGCTCTACAATGAGCAGTTCTTC.

The CDR3 loop reads CAWRGQSNTEAFF. The CDR3, as DNA: TGTGCCTGGAGGGGACAGTCTAACACTGAAGCTTTCTTT. The chain carries TRBV30 and TRBJ1-1; 7 nucleotides agree with TRBD1. The germline CDR1 and CDR2 sequences are GTSNPN and SVGIG (reference sequence). The CDR3 spans 13 residues. V lost 3 bases, J lost 2 bases, and 3 bases stayed unmatched. The entire variable domain, with the rest obtained from reference TRBV30 and TRBJ1-1, is as follows: SQTIHQWPATLVQPVGSPLSLECTVEGTSNPNLYWYRQAAGRGLQLLFYSVGIGQISSEVPQNLSASRPQDRQFILSSKKLLLSDSGFYLCAWRGQSNTEAFFGQGTRLTVV.

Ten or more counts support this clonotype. The DNA for the CDR3 is TGCAGTGCTAGAGTAGCCGGGCAGGTCGATCAGCCCCAGCATTTT. Protein product: CSARVAGQVDQPQHF. V usage is TRBV20-1 and J usage is TRBJ1-5; D is unresolved. Germline lookup yields CDR1 DFQATT and CDR2 SNEGSKA (reference sequence). V gave up 1 base and J gave up 5 bases, with 15 bases separating them. The CDR3 runs to 15 residues.

The CDR3 nucleotides read TGTGCCAGCAGTGTCCGGGACAGGGGGCAGTACGAGCAGTACTTC. Encoded protein: CASSVRDRGQYEQYF. The chain is built from TRBV6-1 and TRBJ2-7; TRBD1 aligns across 12 bases. Per germline, CDR1 MNHNS and CDR2 SASEGT. The CDR3 runs to 15 residues. Trimming took 4 bases from V and 4 from J; bases not matched to a gene: 5.

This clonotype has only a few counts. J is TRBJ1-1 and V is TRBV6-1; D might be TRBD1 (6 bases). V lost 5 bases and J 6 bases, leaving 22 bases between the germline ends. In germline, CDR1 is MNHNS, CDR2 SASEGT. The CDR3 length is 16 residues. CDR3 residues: CASSPRSGGGASEAFF. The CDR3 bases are TGTGCCAGCAGTCCCCGGAGTGGGGGGGGGGCCTCTGAAGCTTTCTTT.